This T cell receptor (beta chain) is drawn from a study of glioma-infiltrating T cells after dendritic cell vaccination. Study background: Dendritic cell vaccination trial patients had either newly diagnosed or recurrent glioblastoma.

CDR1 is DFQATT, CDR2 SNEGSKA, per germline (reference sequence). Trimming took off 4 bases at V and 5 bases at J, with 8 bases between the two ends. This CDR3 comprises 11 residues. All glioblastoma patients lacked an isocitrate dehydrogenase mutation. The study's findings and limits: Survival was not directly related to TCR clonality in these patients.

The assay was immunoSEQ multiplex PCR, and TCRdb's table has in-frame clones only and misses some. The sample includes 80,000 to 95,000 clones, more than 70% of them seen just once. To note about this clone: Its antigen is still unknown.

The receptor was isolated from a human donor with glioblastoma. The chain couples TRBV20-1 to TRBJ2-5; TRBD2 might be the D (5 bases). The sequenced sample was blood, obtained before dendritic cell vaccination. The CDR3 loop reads CSAISGETQYF. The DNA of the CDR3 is TGCAGTGCTATATCGGGGGAGACCCAGTACTTC.